Shown below are 26 T cell receptor beta chains from a single sample sequenced in a study of immune cell composition in non-small cell lung cancer. TCRdb's table, derived via immunoSEQ multiplex PCR, lists solely in-frame clones and lacks some. The repertoire holds fewer than 5,500 clones, with approximately 80% as singletons. Sequencing input: lung tumor tissue. Receptors were obtained from a human donor with non-small cell lung cancer.

This clone was detected a few times. The V call is TRBV29-1, the J call TRBJ2-1; tentative D call: TRBD1 (5 bases). V was pared by 3 bases and J by 10 bases, with 10 bases between. CDR1 and CDR2 (germline): SQVTM, ANQGSEA. This CDR3 comprises 11 residues. The CDR3 sequence is CSVENPGEQFF. As DNA, the CDR3 is TGCAGCGTTGAGAATCCAGGGGAGCAGTTCTTC.

This clone occurred once. V and J are TRBV29-1 and TRBJ2-3, with D maybe TRBD2 (6 bases). V was trimmed by 5 bases and J by 6 bases, leaving 15 bases between them. CDR1 SQVTM and CDR2 ANQGSEA come from the germline V gene. The CDR3 totals 13 residues. CDR3 in DNA: TGCAGCGTTATGTCCCGGGACTCGGATACGCAGTATTTT. This gives the protein CSVMSRDSDTQYF.

The chain combines TRBV15 with TRBJ2-7; tentatively, D is TRBD2 (6 bases). The length of the CDR3 is 12 residues. Trimming removed 3 bases from V and 7 bases from J, with 10 bases in between. CDR1 LNHNV and CDR2 YYDKDF come from the germline V gene (reference sequence). The CDR3 reads CATSRPGGEQYF. The CDR3 bases are TGTGCCACCAGCAGGCCCGGGGGTGAGCAGTACTTC.

This clone has a handful of counts. The chain employs TRBV10-3 and TRBJ2-3, with D unresolved. The CDR3 totals 12 residues. Trimming stripped 6 bases from V and 4 bases from J, with 8 bases between. CDR1 ENHRY and CDR2 SYGVKD come from the germline V gene. The DNA of the CDR3 is TGTGCCATCAGCATACTCGCAGATACGCAGTATTTT. It codes for CAISILADTQYF.

V and J are TRBV11-1 and TRBJ1-6; D may be TRBD1 (6 bases). The germline V gene has CDR1 SGHAT and CDR2 FQDESV (reference sequence). Between the trimmed V and J ends, which lost 6 bases and 12 bases, there was a span of 12 bases. The CDR3 has 12 amino acids. The CDR3 DNA sequence: TGTGCCAGCAGTGAGGGGGGGGGACCCCTCCACTTT. Encoded protein: CASSEGGGPLHF.

This clone showed up just a few times. The rearrangement joins TRBV4-2 to TRBJ1-2, with D unresolved. Trimming took 10 bases from V and 4 from J, leaving 19 bases between them. Germline assignment: CDR1 LGHNA and CDR2 YNFKEQ. This CDR3 spans 14 amino acids. As DNA, the CDR3 is TGTGCCACCGGGTCTGGCAATAGGCGCTATGGCTACACCTTC. Translation: CATGSGNRRYGYTF.

This rearrangement joins TRBV6-1 to TRBJ1-5; D is unresolved. Germline-derived CDR1 and CDR2 are MNHNS and SASEGT. The CDR3 runs 13 residues. V was pared by 6 bases and J by 5 bases, with 11 bases between. The DNA for the CDR3 is TGTGCCAGCAGGGAGGCCAGCGATCAGCCCCAGCATTTT. The encoded protein is CASREASDQPQHF.

The chain carries TRBV21-1 and TRBJ1-5; TRBD1 is the table's D call and was not checked against the DNA. TRBV21-1 represents a pseudogene. The CDR3 has 16 amino acids. DNA for the CDR3: TGTGCCAGCAGCAAAGCGGGGCAGCCTAGCAATCAGCCCCAGCATTTT. Protein: CASSKAGQPSNQPQHF.

J is TRBJ2-5 and V is TRBV5-1; the match to TRBD1 covers 8 bases. J gave up 1 base and V 3 bases, and 2 bases lay outside the gene matches. The germline V gene encodes CDR1 SGHRS and CDR2 YFSETQ. The CDR3 consists of 14 residues. CDR3 in amino acids: CASSSGQGQETQYF. The CDR3 nucleotides are TGCGCCAGCAGCTCCGGACAGGGCCAAGAGACCCAGTACTTC.

J is TRBJ2-5 and V is TRBV7-2, with D perhaps matching TRBD2 (5 bases). Trimming removed 6 bases from V and 7 bases from J, with 24 bases in between. There are 16 residues in the CDR3. Germline values: CDR1 SGHTA, CDR2 FQGNSA. CDR3 sequence reads: CASRPGFDTGRGTQYF. The CDR3 DNA is TGTGCCAGCAGACCAGGTTTCGACACCGGCCGGGGGACCCAGTACTTC.

J is TRBJ2-5 and V is TRBV10-3, with TRBD1 matching 8 bases. The CDR3 totals 13 residues. Losses at the gene ends were 5 bases for V and 2 bases for J; bases not matched to a gene: 1. The germline V gene has CDR1 ENHRY and CDR2 SYGVKD. CDR3: CAISQGAQETQYF. CDR3 DNA: TGTGCCATCAGTCAGGGGGCACAAGAGACCCAGTACTTC.

The J gene is TRBJ2-3, the V gene TRBV19; 8 nucleotides align to TRBD1. V lost 11 bases to trimming and J lost 2 bases; unmatched junction nucleotides: 12. Germline V lookup: CDR1 LNHDA, CDR2 SQIVND (reference sequence). The CDR3 spans 15 residues. The CDR3 here is CASDQGARDTDTQYF. In DNA form, the CDR3 reads TGTGCCTCAGACCAGGGGGCCAGAGACACAGATACGCAGTATTTT.

CDR3 amino acids: CASSEEEVLHYNEQFF. CDR3 DNA: TGTGCCAGCAGTGAAGAAGAGGTACTACACTACAATGAGCAGTTCTTC. The chain carries TRBV2 and TRBJ2-1; no firm D call. The CDR3 has 16 residues. V was pared by 1 base and J by 3 bases, with 13 bases between. Germline loops: CDR1 SNHLY, CDR2 FYNNEI.

This rearrangement joins TRBV6-5 to TRBJ2-7; possible D gene TRBD1, 6 bases. V lost 10 bases to trimming and J lost 0 bases, with 16 bases between them. CDR1 and CDR2 from the germline V gene are MNHEY and SVGAGI. This CDR3 has 14 amino acids. The DNA of the CDR3 is TGTGCCACCCATTCCGGGACATCCTCCTACGAGCAGTACTTC. This translates into CATHSGTSSYEQYF.

V gene TRBV5-6 combines with J gene TRBJ1-1, with unresolved D. The V gene's germline CDR1 is SGHDT and CDR2 YYEEEE. There are 15 residues in the CDR3. Trimming stripped 5 bases from V and 1 base from J, with 15 bases between. CDR3 amino acids: CASREGHRGNTEAFF. The CDR3 DNA follows: TGTGCCAGCAGAGAGGGCCACCGAGGGAACACTGAAGCTTTCTTT.

This clone occurred once. The rearrangement joins TRBV7-2 to TRBJ2-3; 14 bases agree with TRBD2. V was pared by 6 bases and J by 6 bases, with 8 bases of the junction left unmatched. CDR3 size: 16 residues. In germline, CDR1 is SGHTA, CDR2 FQGNSA. This chain's CDR3 is CASSNRGTSGSDTQYF. The DNA for the CDR3 is TGTGCCAGCAGTAACCGCGGGACTAGCGGGAGTGATACGCAGTATTTT.

The chain links TRBV30 to TRBJ2-3, with D possibly TRBD1 on 6 matching bases. Germline lookup yields CDR1 GTSNPN and CDR2 SVGIG (reference sequence). The CDR3 runs to 13 residues. Trimming pared 0 bases from V and 7 bases from J, leaving 11 bases between. In DNA, the CDR3 is TGTGCCTGGAGTGTACAGGGTGCCCATACGCAGTATTTT. It translates to CAWSVQGAHTQYF.

The chain has TRBV9 and TRBJ2-3; D is undetermined. The CDR3 length is 14 residues. Trimming cost V 3 bases and J 5 bases, with 13 bases left between them. Germline CDR1 is SGDLS and CDR2 is YYNGEE. The CDR3 here is CASSAQVGQDTQYF. The CDR3 DNA reads TGTGCCAGCAGCGCCCAGGTTGGGCAAGATACGCAGTATTTT.

The CDR3 DNA is TGCGCCAGCAGCTTGATCGGGACTCCATACAATGAGCAGTTCTTC. Translated, it gives CASSLIGTPYNEQFF. The chain recombines TRBV5-1 with TRBJ2-1; D perhaps matches TRBD2 (6 bases). Germline-derived CDR1 and CDR2 are SGHRS and YFSETQ. V lost 1 base, J lost 4 bases, and 12 bases lay in between. The CDR3 extends over 15 amino acids.

The chain joins TRBV10-3 to TRBJ2-5; 9 bases match TRBD2. The CDR3 is 18 residues long. The germline V gene encodes CDR1 ENHRY and CDR2 SYGVKD. The ends lost 4 bases at V and 4 bases at J; junction bases unmatched: 16. The DNA of the CDR3 is TGTGCCATCAGTGGGAGGGGACTAGCACAGCCCAAAAGAGAGACCCAGTACTTC. This encodes CAISGRGLAQPKRETQYF.

The chain carries TRBV28 and TRBJ2-2; tentatively, D is TRBD2 (5 bases). The CDR3 has 16 amino acids. V was clipped by 3 bases and J by 4 bases, with 15 bases between them. Germline V lookup: CDR1 MDHEN, CDR2 SYDVKM. The CDR3 spells CASSLRAVHGTGELFF. CDR3 in DNA: TGTGCCAGCAGTTTGAGGGCGGTTCACGGCACCGGGGAGCTGTTTTTT. The whole variable domain, remainder taken from reference TRBV28 and TRBJ2-2, is DVKVTQSSRYLVKRTGEKVFLECVQDMDHENMFWYRQDPGLGLRLIYFSYDVKMKEKGDIPEGYSVSREKKERFSLILESASTNQTSMYLCASSLRAVHGTGELFFGEGSRLTVL.

V usage is TRBV27 and J usage is TRBJ1-1; D possibly corresponds to TRBD1 (6 bases). CDR3 length: 13 amino acids. V lost 3 bases, J lost 3 bases, and 8 bases lay in between. The germline gives CDR1 MNHEY, CDR2 SMNVEV (reference sequence). This chain's CDR3 is CASSFRGHTEAFF. In nucleotides, the CDR3 is TGTGCCAGCAGTTTCAGGGGCCACACTGAAGCTTTCTTT.

The V and J genes are TRBV6-5 and TRBJ2-7, with 7 bases identical to TRBD2. From germline, CDR1 is MNHEY and CDR2 SVGAGI. The CDR3 has 14 residues. The ends lost 4 bases at V and 7 bases at J; junction bases unmatched: 10. This chain's CDR3 is CASSFRRSGMEQYF. In nucleotides, the CDR3 is TGTGCCAGCAGTTTTCGGCGGAGCGGGATGGAGCAGTACTTC.

The rearrangement joins TRBV5-1 to TRBJ2-5; TRBD1 is a possible D gene (6 bases). Germline V CDR1 and CDR2: SGHRS, YFSETQ. With 4 bases removed from V and 1 base from J, the gap between germline ends came to 11 bases. The CDR3 length is 14 residues. CDR3 region: CASSVQGAQETQYF. The DNA of the CDR3 is TGCGCCAGCAGCGTACAGGGAGCCCAAGAGACCCAGTACTTC.

The J gene is TRBJ2-3, the V gene TRBV27, with TRBD1 identical over 7 bases. The J segment lost 2 bases and the V segment lost 5 bases, leaving 4 bases of the junction unmatched. CDR1 and CDR2 (germline): MNHEY, SMNVEV (reference sequence). This CDR3 spans 14 amino acids. The CDR3 region has the DNA TGTGCCAGCAGTAGGACAGGAAACACAGATACGCAGTATTTT. Translated: CASSRTGNTDTQYF.

This chain joins TRBV10-1 and TRBJ2-1; D is possibly TRBD2 (5 bases). Trimming removed 8 bases from V and 6 bases from J, with 17 bases in between. The germline gives CDR1 WNHNN, CDR2 SYGVQD (reference sequence). The CDR3 is 14 amino acids. The CDR3 here is CASWRIRPGNEQFF. The CDR3 DNA reads as TGCGCCAGCTGGAGGATTAGGCCTGGCAATGAGCAGTTCTTC.